These 9 T cell receptor beta chains were all obtained from the same sample, sequenced in a study of T cells in Graves' hyperthyroidism and ophthalmopathy. RNA transcripts provided the source from which TCR beta CDR3 regions were amplified. HTBI primers were employed in a first-round RT-PCR of the TCR CDR3. Each CDR3 protein is one row after TCRdb ran MiXCR on the multiplex PCR reads. The data contain 500,000 or so distinct CDR3 sequences, approximately 17% of them seen just once; the ten biggest clones take up approximately 15%. Sequenced sample: blood. These receptors came from a young woman with Graves' ophthalmopathy.

This clonotype has just a few counts. This chain links TRBV4-2 with TRBJ2-7; D uncertain. CDR3 length: 16 residues. The V end was cut by 0 bases, the J end by 3 bases, with 15 bases between. Germline V gene sequence: CDR1 LGHNA, CDR2 YNFKEQ. CDR3 loop: CASSQESQSMFYEQYF. The CDR3, as DNA: TGTGCCAGCAGCCAAGAGAGCCAGAGCATGTTCTACGAGCAGTACTTC.

This clonotype occurred many times. The chain joins TRBV20-1 to TRBJ2-3; D assignment may be TRBD1 or TRBD2 (5 bases each). CDR3 length: 14 residues. V was cut by 5 bases and J by 0 bases, with 12 bases left in between. The germline V gene has CDR1 DFQATT and CDR2 SNEGSKA (reference sequence). In nucleotides, the CDR3 is TGCAGTGCTGGGGACGGCCCTAGCACAGATACGCAGTATTTT. Translated: CSAGDGPSTDTQYF.

This clonotype has at least ten counts. The chain uses TRBV30 and TRBJ1-3; D unresolved. The V and J ends lost 2 bases and 0 bases respectively, with 17 bases between them. The CDR3 length is 17 residues. Germline assignment: CDR1 GTSNPN and CDR2 SVGIG (reference sequence). Here the CDR3 reads CAWSSRGGSYSGNTIYF. CDR3 sequence (DNA): TGTGCCTGGAGTTCCCGGGGAGGCAGCTACTCTGGAAACACCATATATTTT.

A note on this clonotype: A junction end diverges from the germline sequence, so it may reflect a read error. The chain carries TRBV7-7 and TRBJ2-7; TRBD2 aligns across 8 bases. The CDR3 is 17 amino acids. Germline V gene data show CDR1 as SSHAT and CDR2 as FNYEAQ (reference sequence). As DNA, the CDR3 is TGTGCTAGCAGCTTAGCGAGGGTCGAGCGGGAGCCTCCCGAGCAGTACTTC. It encodes CASSLARVEREPPEQYF.

This clonotype was seen many times. The chain couples TRBV12-3 or TRBV12-4 to TRBJ2-5; D remains unclear. The CDR3 has 14 amino acids. Trimming shortened V by 3 bases and J by 5 bases, and 13 bases separated the two germline ends. The CDR3 nucleotides read TGTGCCAGCAGTTTTGTCCCCATAGGGGAGACCCAGTACTTC. Amino acids: CASSFVPIGETQYF.

This clonotype came up many times. This chain connects TRBV28 to TRBJ1-2, with 10 bases identical to TRBD1. The V gene's germline CDR1 is MDHEN and CDR2 SYDVKM. This CDR3 comprises 13 residues. V shed 5 bases and J 7 bases; nucleotides not matched to a gene: 4. Here the CDR3 reads CASSQRTGGGYTF. The CDR3 DNA reads as TGTGCCAGCAGTCAAAGGACAGGGGGTGGCTACACCTTC.

This clonotype came up a few times. The V gene is TRBV28, the J gene TRBJ2-2, with 7 bases lining up with TRBD2. The germline gives CDR1 MDHEN, CDR2 SYDVKM. Trimming at V came to 6 bases and at J to 1 base, leaving 5 bases not matched to a gene. This CDR3 is 15 amino acids long. This CDR3 is CASSPGTMNTGELFF. Written as DNA, the CDR3 is TGTGCCAGCAGCCCCGGGACTATGAACACCGGGGAGCTGTTTTTT.

This rearrangement joins TRBV3-1 to TRBJ2-2; 10 nucleotides match TRBD2. The CDR3 consists of 16 residues. Germline loops: CDR1 LGHDT, CDR2 YNNKEL (reference sequence). With V trimmed by 8 bases and J by 6 bases, 12 bases remained unmatched. The DNA for the CDR3 is TGTGCCAGCCGCCCCCCGCTAGCGGGAGCTTCCGGGGAGCTGTTTTTT. It specifies CASRPPLAGASGELFF. The full variable domain, its missing parts supplied by reference TRBV3-1 and TRBJ2-2, is DTAVSQTPKYLVTQMGNDKSIKCEQNLGHDTMYWYKQDSKKFLKIMFSYNNKELIINETVPNRFSPKSPDKAHLNLHINSLELGDSAVYFCASRPPLAGASGELFFGEGSRLTVL.

This clonotype was observed at least ten times. This chain links TRBV30 with TRBJ2-3, with TRBD2 identical over 7 bases. The CDR3 sequence is 13 residues long. Per the germline V gene, CDR1 is GTSNPN and CDR2 is SVGIG (reference sequence). J gave up 2 bases and V 2 bases, and 1 base lay outside the gene matches. The CDR3 DNA sequence: TGTGCCTGGAGTCTAGCGGCCACAGATACGCAGTATTTT. Protein sequence: CAWSLAATDTQYF.